This T cell receptor beta chain was documented in a study of T cell responses to AZD1222 COVID-19 vaccine. Study-level findings and limits: Spike-specific TCR breadth and depth grew following two AZD1222 doses. Reportedly, close to half of spike-specific TCRs are directed against unmutated variant regions. Spike regions recognized by vaccine-associated CD4 TCRs spanned the protein, led by 160-218 and 743-854. Among the donors, most were white British and more were female, and clonal diversity was possibly underestimated.

Germline V lookup: CDR1 MNHNY, CDR2 SVGAGI (reference sequence). This CDR3 comprises 15 residues. After removal of 7 bases from V and 6 bases from J, the junction contained 13 bases not matched to a gene. The table came from immunoSEQ multiplex PCR; TCRdb's copy has only in-frame clones and leaves some out. The sample holds about 140,000 clones; 75% to 90% are singletons and the top ten take more than 1.5%. Turning to this clone: Its specificity is not known.

The rearrangement uses TRBV6-6 and TRBJ1-2; TRBD1 matches at 8 bases. The receptor's source is an adult in good health. Material: peripheral blood, obtained on day 0 of AZD1222 vaccination. The CDR3 DNA reads TGTGCCAGCACCCCTAATGCAGGGGGCGCCAATGGCTACACCTTC. It specifies CASTPNAGGANGYTF.